This T cell receptor (beta chain) was sequenced during a study of cytomegalovirus exposure and HLA in healthy donors. Notes on the study in general: First-cohort TCR clusters were later found to tend to co-occur in the 120 or so validation repertoires. For most TCR sequences rarity was the rule, although some public TCRs occurred in many donors.

This table comes from immunoSEQ multiplex PCR, and its TCRdb copy is limited to in-frame clones, with some not included. The data show 90,000 to 140,000 clones, roughly 86% seen once. In the case of this clone: Its antigen remains unidentified.

Separation from the 666-subject first cohort characterized the roughly 130-subject validation cohort, to which the donors belonged. Germline V lookup: CDR1 SEHNR, CDR2 FQNEAQ (reference sequence). The J segment lost 7 bases and the V segment lost 5 bases, leaving 15 bases of the junction unmatched. The CDR3 length is 17 residues. The chain has TRBV7-9 and TRBJ2-1; TRBD2 agrees at 9 bases. The TCR originated in a woman younger than 35 in good health and CMV-seropositive. The sample comprised PBMCs. CDR3 protein: CASSPYGGGRAGNEQFF. The DNA of the CDR3 is TGTGCCAGCAGCCCCTACGGAGGCGGGAGGGCCGGTAATGAGCAGTTCTTC. The full variable domain, its missing parts supplied by reference TRBV7-9 and TRBJ2-1, is DTGVSQNPRHKITKRGQNVTFRCDPISEHNRLYWYRQTLGQGPEFLTYFQNEAQLEKSRLLSDRFSAERPKGSFSTLEIQRTEQGDSAMYLCASSPYGGGRAGNEQFFGPGTRLTVL.